This is a list of T cell receptor beta chains from one sample in a study of CD8 T cells in ankylosing spondylitis. TCRdb called the 5' RACE reads again in MiXCR, with one record for every CDR3 protein. The sample includes approximately 340,000 distinct CDR3 sequences, about 15% of them seen just once. Sequenced input: blood, either unsorted or a sorted T cell fraction (not recorded which). The receptor source for this set is a male donor with ankylosing spondylitis or in good health (not recorded which). The CDR3 runs from the conserved cysteine through the conserved F or W. The D gene is left open where the match is weak. Rows may omit the clone size; those that give it use once, few, many or a size class.

d_gene: -; j_gene: TRBJ2-7; abundance: -; v_gene: TRBV6-5; CDR3nt: TGTGCCAGCAGTTACTCGTCCCCTCAAGTGGAACCCTACGAGCAGTACTTC; CDR3aa: CASSYSSPQVEPYEQYF
d_gene: TRBD2; j_gene: TRBJ2-2; abundance: few; v_gene: TRBV6-5; CDR3nt: TGTGCCAGCAGTTACCCCCCTTCTAGCGGGAGCACCGGGGAGCTGTTTTTT; CDR3aa: CASSYPPSSGSTGELFF
d_gene: TRBD2; j_gene: TRBJ2-5; abundance: -; v_gene: TRBV6-1; CDR3nt: TGTGCCAGCAGTGGAACGGGGACTAGCGGGAGTAGAGGAGAGACCCAGTACTTC; CDR3aa: CASSGTGTSGSRGETQYF
d_gene: TRBD1; j_gene: TRBJ2-1; abundance: few; v_gene: TRBV11-2; CDR3nt: TGTGCCAGCAGCCAGGGGGAGCGAGAACAACAGTTCTTC; CDR3aa: CASSQGEREQQFF
d_gene: TRBD2; j_gene: TRBJ2-1; abundance: -; v_gene: TRBV10-3; CDR3nt: TGTGCCATCAAGGAACTAGCGGACAATGAGCAGTTCTTC; CDR3aa: CAIKELADNEQFF
d_gene: -; j_gene: TRBJ2-7; abundance: -; v_gene: TRBV10-3; CDR3nt: TGTGCCCTCTATCCGACCGAGTACGAGCAGTACTTC; CDR3aa: CALYPTEYEQYF
d_gene: -; j_gene: TRBJ1-5; abundance: few; v_gene: TRBV20-1; CDR3nt: TGCAGTGCTCAGGGGAATAGCAATCAGCCCCAGCATTTT; CDR3aa: CSAQGNSNQPQHF
d_gene: TRBD1; j_gene: TRBJ2-5; abundance: -; v_gene: TRBV2; CDR3nt: TGTGCCAGCAGTCGGACAGGGCAAGAGACCCAGTACTTC; CDR3aa: CASSRTGQETQYF
d_gene: TRBD2; j_gene: TRBJ2-1; abundance: -; v_gene: TRBV4-1; CDR3nt: TGCGCCAGCAGCCAACGGGTACTAGCGTACAATGAGCAGTTCTTC; CDR3aa: CASSQRVLAYNEQFF
d_gene: TRBD2; j_gene: TRBJ2-3; abundance: -; v_gene: TRBV3-1; CDR3nt: TGTGCCAGCAGCCAAGGAACTCTAGCGGGAGGTAGCGGAGATACGCAGTATTTT; CDR3aa: CASSQGTLAGGSGDTQYF
d_gene: -; j_gene: TRBJ2-7; abundance: few; v_gene: TRBV5-4; CDR3nt: TGTGCCAGCAGCTTGATCGGTGGAACCACCCTCGAGCAGTACTTC; CDR3aa: CASSLIGGTTLEQYF
d_gene: TRBD2; j_gene: TRBJ2-1; abundance: few; v_gene: TRBV12-5; CDR3nt: TGTGCTAGTGGGCCCAGCGGGGGGTACAATGAGCAGTTCTTC; CDR3aa: CASGPSGGYNEQFF
d_gene: -; j_gene: TRBJ1-1; abundance: -; v_gene: TRBV11-3; CDR3nt: TGTGCCAGCAGCTCTGACAGTGGGGCTGAAGCTTTCTTT; CDR3aa: CASSSDSGAEAFF
d_gene: -; j_gene: TRBJ2-7; abundance: -; v_gene: TRBV2; CDR3nt: TGTGCCAGCAGTTCCGACAGGACCCACGAGCAGTACTTC; CDR3aa: CASSSDRTHEQYF
d_gene: -; j_gene: TRBJ1-4; abundance: -; v_gene: TRBV7-2; CDR3nt: TGTGCCAGCAGTCGACGGGGGGGGTTCGGTTCTAATGAAAAACTGTTTTTT; CDR3aa: CASSRRGGFGSNEKLFF
d_gene: -; j_gene: TRBJ2-1; abundance: few; v_gene: TRBV12-3/TRBV12-4; CDR3nt: TGTGCCAGCAGTTTCGGCGGGCACTCCTACAATGAGCAGTTCTTC; CDR3aa: CASSFGGHSYNEQFF
d_gene: TRBD2; j_gene: TRBJ2-1; abundance: few; v_gene: TRBV20-1; CDR3nt: TGCAGTGCTGCACTAGCGGGCGATGAGCAGTTCTTC; CDR3aa: CSAALAGDEQFF
d_gene: -; j_gene: TRBJ2-7; abundance: few; v_gene: TRBV10-2; CDR3nt: TGCGCCAGCAGGATAGGGGGTGGGTCCTACGAGCAGTACTTC; CDR3aa: CASRIGGGSYEQYF
d_gene: -; j_gene: TRBJ1-1; abundance: few; v_gene: TRBV6-5; CDR3nt: TGTGCCAGCAGTTCGCTCGGAGGTAGAACACTGAGAGCTTTCTTT; CDR3aa: CASSSLGGRTLRAFF
d_gene: TRBD2; j_gene: TRBJ2-1; abundance: -; v_gene: TRBV11-2; CDR3nt: TGTGCCAGCAGCTTCTCTCCGGGACTAGCCCTAATCGAGCAGTTCTTC; CDR3aa: CASSFSPGLALIEQFF
d_gene: -; j_gene: TRBJ1-2; abundance: few; v_gene: TRBV21-1; CDR3nt: TGTGCCAGCAGCAAGAGGGGGTATGGCTACACCTTC; CDR3aa: CASSKRGYGYTF
d_gene: TRBD1; j_gene: TRBJ2-2; abundance: -; v_gene: TRBV3-1; CDR3nt: TGTGCCAGCAGTACCGTGATGGGACAGTCCCAACACGGGGAGCTGTTTTTT; CDR3aa: CASSTVMGQSQHGELFF
d_gene: -; j_gene: TRBJ1-1; abundance: -; v_gene: TRBV7-2; CDR3nt: TGTGCCAGCAGCCCCCGGCCTCGAGGGGATGCTGAAGCTTTCTTT; CDR3aa: CASSPRPRGDAEAFF
d_gene: -; j_gene: TRBJ2-1; abundance: -; v_gene: TRBV5-6; CDR3nt: TGTGCCAGCAGCCTTTCAGAGGGACGACGGTTCTTC; CDR3aa: CASSLSEGRRFF
d_gene: -; j_gene: TRBJ2-1; abundance: -; v_gene: TRBV3-1; CDR3nt: TGTGCCAGCAGCCAAGCCCAGGGGCGGTGGAATGAGCAGTTCTTC; CDR3aa: CASSQAQGRWNEQFF
d_gene: TRBD1; j_gene: TRBJ1-5; abundance: few; v_gene: TRBV29-1; CDR3nt: TGCAGCGTTGCCGGGACAGGGGAACAGCCCCAGCATTTT; CDR3aa: CSVAGTGEQPQHF
d_gene: TRBD1; j_gene: TRBJ1-1; abundance: few; v_gene: TRBV7-9; CDR3nt: TGTGCCAGCAGCTGGGGGACAGCAAACACTGAAGCTTTCTTT; CDR3aa: CASSWGTANTEAFF
d_gene: -; j_gene: TRBJ1-2; abundance: few; v_gene: TRBV6-2/TRBV6-3; CDR3nt: TGTGCCAGCAGTCCTCTAGGGGATGGCTACACCTTC; CDR3aa: CASSPLGDGYTF
d_gene: -; j_gene: TRBJ2-1; abundance: few; v_gene: TRBV10-3; CDR3nt: TGTGCCATCAGTGAGGTGGGGAGCTCCTACAATGAGCAGTTCTTC; CDR3aa: CAISEVGSSYNEQFF
d_gene: TRBD1; j_gene: TRBJ2-7; abundance: few; v_gene: TRBV5-1; CDR3nt: TGCGCCAGCAGCCTCGGGACAGTGAAACACGAGCAGTACTTC; CDR3aa: CASSLGTVKHEQYF
d_gene: TRBD2; j_gene: TRBJ2-2; abundance: -; v_gene: TRBV15; CDR3nt: TGTGCCACCAGCAGAGATACCGGCAGCGGGGGGATCACCGGGGAGCTGTTTTTT; CDR3aa: CATSRDTGSGGITGELFF
d_gene: -; j_gene: TRBJ2-2; abundance: -; v_gene: TRBV4-1; CDR3nt: TGCGCCAGCAGCCAAGCCGTCACGGCGCACGGGGAGCTGTTTTTT; CDR3aa: CASSQAVTAHGELFF
d_gene: -; j_gene: TRBJ1-5; abundance: few; v_gene: TRBV7-9; CDR3nt: TGTGCCAGCAGCTCCCGGAGGGGACAGCCCCAGCATTTT; CDR3aa: CASSSRRGQPQHF
d_gene: TRBD2; j_gene: TRBJ2-7; abundance: -; v_gene: TRBV5-1; CDR3nt: TGCGCCAGCGGAGCGGGAGGGGGCTCCTACGAGCAGTACTTC; CDR3aa: CASGAGGGSYEQYF
d_gene: -; j_gene: TRBJ2-7; abundance: few; v_gene: TRBV3-1; CDR3nt: TGTGCCAGCAGCCAAGAGGCTACCGTTTACGAGCAGTACTTC; CDR3aa: CASSQEATVYEQYF
d_gene: -; j_gene: TRBJ1-3; abundance: few; v_gene: TRBV12-3/TRBV12-4; CDR3nt: TGTGCCAGCAGTTATGTCGGGGCTGGGGGAAACACCATATATTTT; CDR3aa: CASSYVGAGGNTIYF
d_gene: -; j_gene: TRBJ1-2; abundance: few; v_gene: TRBV4-1; CDR3nt: TGCGCCAGCAGCCAAGATCCGGGGGATGACTATGGCTACACCTTC; CDR3aa: CASSQDPGDDYGYTF
d_gene: TRBD1; j_gene: TRBJ2-6; abundance: -; v_gene: TRBV20-1; CDR3nt: TGCAGTGCCCGAGACAGGGCTGGGGCCAACGTCCTGACTTTC; CDR3aa: CSARDRAGANVLTF
d_gene: TRBD1; j_gene: TRBJ2-1; abundance: few; v_gene: TRBV4-2; CDR3nt: TGTGCCAGCAGCCAAGGACAGGGGGCTGGACTAGCAGAGATTTACAATGAGCAGTTCTTC; CDR3aa: CASSQGQGAGLAEIYNEQFF
d_gene: -; j_gene: TRBJ2-1; abundance: -; v_gene: TRBV6-5; CDR3nt: TGTGCCAGCAGTTACTCGGCAGATTCCTACAATGAGCAGTTCTTC; CDR3aa: CASSYSADSYNEQFF
d_gene: TRBD1; j_gene: TRBJ1-1; abundance: -; v_gene: TRBV29-1; CDR3nt: TGCAGCGTTGGAGGGACAGAGATAGGAGCTTTCTTT; CDR3aa: CSVGGTEIGAFF